These 15 T cell receptor beta chains share one sample of origin, sequenced in a study of early stage breast cancer tumors. Some clones are missing from TCRdb's copy, which holds only in-frame ones; the method was immunoSEQ multiplex PCR. The profile shows roughly 14,000 clones, roughly three quarters of them singletons. The sample taken for sequencing was normal breast tissue next to the tumor. All receptors derive from a person between 45 and 65 years old with breast cancer.

V is TRBV28 and J is TRBJ2-1, with TRBD2 as a possible D gene (5 bases). This CDR3 region has 16 residues. The germline V gene encodes CDR1 MDHEN and CDR2 SYDVKM. The ends were cut back, 2 bases at V and 7 bases at J, with 18 bases in the middle. The CDR3: CASSLNGLPRENEQFF. The CDR3 nucleotides read TGTGCCAGCAGTTTAAATGGACTCCCTAGAGAAAATGAGCAGTTCTTC.

This clone was counted once. The rearrangement joins TRBV5-5 to TRBJ1-3; D is ambiguous. Trimming took off 4 bases at V and 4 bases at J, with 9 bases between the two ends. Germline V gene lookup returns CDR1 SGHKS and CDR2 YYEKEE (reference sequence). The CDR3 length is 13 residues. DNA of the CDR3: TGTGCCAGCAGCCAAGCTGCGGGAAACACCATATATTTT. This codes for CASSQAAGNTIYF. Together with reference TRBV5-5 and TRBJ1-3, the CDR3 gives the full variable domain: DAGVTQSPTHLIKTRGQQVTLRCSPISGHKSVSWYQQVLGQGPQFIFQYYEKEERGRGNFPDRFSARQFPNYSSELNVNALLLGDSALYLCASSQAAGNTIYFGEGSWLTVV.

The V gene is TRBV7-9, the J gene TRBJ2-5; possibly TRBD2 for D (6 bases). Trimming pared 4 bases from V and 3 bases from J, leaving 15 bases between. CDR3 length equals 15 residues. The germline CDR1 and CDR2 sequences are SEHNR and FQNEAQ (reference sequence). The CDR3 sequence is CASSSRGAGKETQYF. CDR3 nucleotides: TGTGCCAGCAGCTCCCGTGGTGCGGGGAAAGAGACCCAGTACTTC. Variable domain in full (rest from reference TRBV7-9 and TRBJ2-5): DTGVSQNPRHKITKRGQNVTFRCDPISEHNRLYWYRQTLGQGPEFLTYFQNEAQLEKSRLLSDRFSAERPKGSFSTLEIQRTEQGDSAMYLCASSSRGAGKETQYFGPGTRLLVL.

Only a few counts were recorded for this clone. The gene calls are TRBV27 and TRBJ2-2, with TRBD2 matching over 9 bases. Germline trimming cut 8 bases from V and 1 base from J; bases unmatched to any gene: 2. This CDR3 spans 14 amino acids. Germline values: CDR1 MNHEY, CDR2 SMNVEV (reference sequence). The DNA of the CDR3 is TGTGCCAGCCGACTAGCGGTGAACACCGGGGAGCTGTTTTTT. Amino acids: CASRLAVNTGELFF.

V gene TRBV5-1 combines with J gene TRBJ1-1; D ambiguous. Trimming pared 4 bases from V and 0 bases from J, leaving 7 bases between. Germline CDR1 and CDR2: SGHRS and YFSETQ. The CDR3 spans 13 residues. In DNA, the CDR3 is TGCGCCAGCAGCCCGTGGTTGAACACTGAAGCTTTCTTT. Its translation is CASSPWLNTEAFF.

J is TRBJ2-5 and V is TRBV5-4, with no clear D. Germline V lookup: CDR1 SGHNT, CDR2 YYREEE (reference sequence). CDR3 length: 16 amino acids. The V end lost 4 bases, the J end lost 5 bases, and 21 bases lay between the germline ends. The CDR3 bases are TGTGCCAGCAGCCAGACAATCGAAGCAGGCAGGGAGACCCAGTACTTC. This translates into CASSQTIEAGRETQYF.

This chain joins TRBV2 and TRBJ2-2; 8 bases match TRBD2. The V segment lost 5 bases and the J segment 2 bases; nucleotides outside the gene matches: 4. The CDR3 has 15 residues. CDR1 and CDR2 from the germline V gene are SNHLY and FYNNEI. The CDR3 loop is CASSKGLGNTGELFF. In nucleotides, the CDR3 is TGTGCCAGCAGTAAGGGACTAGGTAACACCGGGGAGCTGTTTTTT.

The genes are TRBV5-1 and TRBJ2-5; TRBD2 aligns across 11 bases. With V trimmed by 3 bases and J by 5 bases, 9 bases remained unmatched. The CDR3 loop spans 16 amino acids. Germline V gene data show CDR1 as SGHRS and CDR2 as YFSETQ. The CDR3 DNA follows: TGCGCCAGCAGCTGGAATCTAGCGGGGGGCCCCGAGACCCAGTACTTC. It translates to CASSWNLAGGPETQYF.

This clone was observed a single time. V gene TRBV11-2 combines with J gene TRBJ2-2; 10 positions agree with TRBD2. V lost 5 bases and J lost 0; bases outside the gene matches: 6. The germline CDR1 and CDR2 sequences are SGHAT and FQNNGV. CDR3 length equals 17 residues. CDR3 nucleotide sequence: TGTGCCAGCAGCCCTCTAGCGGGGGCCCCGAACACCGGGGAGCTGTTTTTT. This sequence encodes CASSPLAGAPNTGELFF.

This chain uses TRBV4-1 with TRBJ2-1, with D possibly matching TRBD2 (6 bases). Germline CDR1 is MGHRA and CDR2 is YSYEKL. This CDR3 spans 16 amino acids. V shed 1 base and J shed 10 bases, with 20 bases lying between them. The CDR3 spells CASSQGAGGSAREQFF. For the CDR3, the DNA is TGCGCCAGCAGCCAAGGGGCCGGGGGTAGCGCGCGGGAGCAGTTCTTC.

This rearrangement joins TRBV15 to TRBJ2-3; TRBD2 is a possible D gene (6 bases). V was cut by 3 bases and J by 9 bases, with 10 bases left in between. Germline CDR1 and CDR2: LNHNV and YYDKDF (reference sequence). The CDR3 is 12 amino acids. CDR3 coding DNA: TGTGCCACCAGCAGCCCCGCGGGGACGCAGTATTTT. It specifies CATSSPAGTQYF.

J is TRBJ1-1 and V is TRBV18, with D possibly being TRBD1 (6 bases). This CDR3 has 16 residues. Trimming left V 8 bases short and J 0 bases short, with 19 bases between. Per germline, CDR1 KGHSH and CDR2 LQKENI. The CDR3, as DNA: TGTGCCAGCAAACCCCAATGGGGGCAGATGAACACTGAAGCTTTCTTT. Its protein is CASKPQWGQMNTEAFF.

The chain links TRBV14 to TRBJ2-3; perhaps TRBD1 as D (5 bases). Germline lookup yields CDR1 SGHDN and CDR2 FVKESK. The CDR3 loop spans 14 amino acids. Trimming removed 2 bases at V and 1 base at J, with 7 bases between. For the CDR3, the DNA is TGTGCCAGCAGCCAACTACAGGGCACAGATACGCAGTATTTT. Its translation is CASSQLQGTDTQYF.

This clone was recorded only once. This sequence joins TRBV10-2 and TRBJ2-7; 9 bases align to TRBD2. The CDR3 loop spans 15 amino acids. Germline assignment: CDR1 WSHSY and CDR2 SAAADI. Trimming took 5 bases from V and 3 from J; bases not matched to a gene: 8. This CDR3 reads CASSPLAGINYEQYF. CDR3 nucleotide sequence: TGCGCCAGCAGTCCGCTAGCGGGGATCAACTACGAGCAGTACTTC.

The count of this clone is one. The rearrangement uses TRBV15 and TRBJ2-5, with D hard to call. CDR3 length: 12 residues. Germline values: CDR1 LNHNV, CDR2 YYDKDF (reference sequence). V lost 5 bases and J lost 2, with 6 bases in between. CDR3 in amino acids: CATSGHQETQYF. The DNA for the CDR3 is TGTGCCACCAGCGGTCATCAAGAGACCCAGTACTTC.